A selection of T cell receptor beta chains follows, all from one sample in a study of blood T cells in healthy people across ages. TCRdb itself ran the 5' RACE reads through MiXCR, one entry per CDR3 protein. The sample has about 1.8 million distinct CDR3 sequences, roughly 52% seen once. The sequenced sample consisted of blood. Receptors were obtained from a woman aged 40 to 49 in good health. CDR3s include the opening cysteine and the closing phenylalanine or tryptophan. D genes are given only for firm matches. Size is omitted from some rows. Given values are once, few, many or a class for expanded clones.

>.|TRBJ2-3|few|TRBV5-1
TGCGCCAGCAGCTTGGAAGGGGTATCTAGCACAGATACGCAGTATTTT
CASSLEGVSSTDTQYF
>TRBD1|TRBJ2-6|few|TRBV6-2/TRBV6-3
TGTGCCAGCAGTAAGCGACAGGGAAGCTCTGGGGCCAACGTCCTGACTTTC
CASSKRQGSSGANVLTF
>.|TRBJ1-2|.|TRBV25-1
TGTGCCAGCAGTGAAGAGGCGGCAGGGTTTAACTATGGCTACACCTTC
CASSEEAAGFNYGYTF
>.|TRBJ2-3|many|TRBV29-1
TGCAGCGTTGATCGGTCAGATACGCAGTATTTT
CSVDRSDTQYF
>.|TRBJ2-2|.|TRBV7-8
TGTGCCAGCAGACCTTTAGGACTCTACACCGGGGAGCTGTTTTTT
CASRPLGLYTGELFF
>TRBD2|TRBJ2-1|.|TRBV7-2
TGTGCCAGCAACCGCGAGAGGCTAGCGGGGATTCTAACCTACAATGAGCAGTTCTTC
CASNRERLAGILTYNEQFF
>.|TRBJ2-7|.|TRBV27
TGTGCCAGCAGTTTATCTCGGGGTATAGACGAGCAGTACTTC
CASSLSRGIDEQYF
>.|TRBJ2-3|.|TRBV4-1
TGCGCCAGCAGCCAATTTCCAGGCCGGGCTACGGGACGGGGTAGTGATACGCAGTATTTT
CASSQFPGRATGRGSDTQYF
>TRBD1|TRBJ2-1|few|TRBV12-3/TRBV12-4
TGTGCCAGCAGTTTAGCGGGGGACAGCCCTTACAATGAGCAGTTCTTC
CASSLAGDSPYNEQFF
>.|TRBJ1-6|.|TRBV4-2
TGTGCCAGCAGCCAAGACGACCAGAACAATTCACCCCTCCACTTT
CASSQDDQNNSPLHF
>.|TRBJ2-6|.|TRBV6-5
TGTGCCAGCAGTTACGATGTACTCTCCGGGGCCAACGTCCTGACTTTC
CASSYDVLSGANVLTF
>.|TRBJ2-1|.|TRBV20-1
TGCAGTGCTAGATGGTCCCGGGGCAATGAGCAGTTCTTC
CSARWSRGNEQFF
>.|TRBJ1-4|.|TRBV9
TGTGCCAGCAGCGTAACCGGGACGGCGGCTGAAAAACTGTTTTTT
CASSVTGTAAEKLFF
>.|TRBJ2-7|.|TRBV28
TGTGCCAGCAGAGTACAGCCTTCCTACGAGCAGTATTTC
CASRVQPSYEQYF
>.|TRBJ2-3|once|TRBV20-1
TGCAGTGCTAGAATGGGTCGTACGCAGTATTTT
CSARMGRTQYF
>.|TRBJ2-5|.|TRBV28
TGTGCCTGCCGGCCTCAGGGGGGACGTAAAGAGACCCAGTACTTC
CACRPQGGRKETQYF
>.|TRBJ1-2|.|TRBV4-3
TGCGCCAGCAGCCAAGATAGTACAGCTAACTATGGCTACACCTTC
CASSQDSTANYGYTF
>.|TRBJ2-3|.|TRBV4-1
TGCGCCAGCAGCCAAAGCTCTAGCTTTACCACGCAGTATTTT
CASSQSSSFTTQYF
>.|TRBJ2-1|.|TRBV29-1
TGCAGCGCTGGGGGTATAGGTAATGAGCAGTTCTTC
CSAGGIGNEQFF
>.|TRBJ2-7|few|TRBV5-8
TGTGCCAGCAGAGCCACACCGACACATTCCGAGCAGTACTTC
CASRATPTHSEQYF
>.|TRBJ2-7|.|TRBV27
TGTGCCAGCAGTGGGCAGAGTGACTCCTACGAGCAGTACTTC
CASSGQSDSYEQYF
>TRBD1|TRBJ2-6|.|TRBV9
TGTGCCAGCAGCGTCAACCTCCGGGACAGGACCCAATCTGGGGCCAACGTCCTGACTTTC
CASSVNLRDRTQSGANVLTF
>.|TRBJ2-5|.|TRBV9
TGTGCCAGCAGCGAACACGGGACCGTCCCCGGCGAGACCCAGTACTTC
CASSEHGTVPGETQYF
>.|TRBJ2-5|.|TRBV10-3
TGTGCCATCAGTGAGACGGGCAGGCAAGAGACCCAGTACTTC
CAISETGRQETQYF
>.|TRBJ1-2|few|TRBV28
TGTGCCAGCAGTGCCCAGGGGCGGGCCAACTATGGCTACACCTTC
CASSAQGRANYGYTF
>TRBD1|TRBJ2-1|few|TRBV5-1
TGCGCCAGCTACAGGGGGGATGAGCAGTTCTTC
CASYRGDEQFF
>.|TRBJ1-5|.|TRBV12-3/TRBV12-4
TGTGCCAGCAGTTTCCGCGGGACGAGCAGCAATCAGCCCCAGCATTTT
CASSFRGTSSNQPQHF
>.|TRBJ2-7|few|TRBV7-2
TGTGCCAGCAGCTTAGAAATCGCAGTCTCCTACGAGCAGTACTTC
CASSLEIAVSYEQYF
>TRBD2|TRBJ2-3|.|TRBV20-1
TGCAGTGCTAGACGGCTAGCGGGGGGAGATACGCAGTATTTT
CSARRLAGGDTQYF
>.|TRBJ2-3|few|TRBV5-1
TGCGCCAGCAGCTTATCTCCAGGAGCAAATACGCAGTATTTT
CASSLSPGANTQYF
>.|TRBJ2-7|few|TRBV20-1
TGCAGTGCTAAGGTCCTAGCCCCTACCTACGAGCAGTACTTC
CSAKVLAPTYEQYF
>TRBD2|TRBJ2-5|.|TRBV5-1
TGCGCCAGCATGCCTAGCGGGGCCGAAGAGACCCAGTACTTC
CASMPSGAEETQYF
>TRBD1|TRBJ1-1|few|TRBV29-1
TGCAGCGTTGTCGTGACAGGGGGTCCGAGAGGGGGAGCTTTCTTT
CSVVVTGGPRGGAFF
>.|TRBJ2-5|few|TRBV10-3
TGTGCCATCAGTGGATTGACGGCCGGGGAGACCCAGTACTTC
CAISGLTAGETQYF
>TRBD1|TRBJ2-1|.|TRBV6-2/TRBV6-3
TGTGCCAGCAGACCCGGGACAGGGGGCTTCAATGAGCAGTTCTTC
CASRPGTGGFNEQFF
>.|TRBJ2-3|.|TRBV7-3
TGTGCCAGCAGCACAACCGAGAATACGCAGTATTTT
CASSTTENTQYF
>TRBD2|TRBJ2-1|.|TRBV12-3/TRBV12-4
TGTGCCAGCAGCACCCCTTGGGAGGGAGAGACCCAGTTCTTC
CASSTPWEGETQFF
>.|TRBJ2-6|few|TRBV4-2
TGTGCCAGCAGCCAAGAGGGGACCGTGTACTCTGGGGCCAACGTCCTGACTTTC
CASSQEGTVYSGANVLTF
>.|TRBJ2-3|few|TRBV4-3
TGCGCCAGCAGCCAGACGGGGGGCCCCCAGTATTTT
CASSQTGGPQYF
>.|TRBJ2-5|few|TRBV10-3
TGTGCCATCAGTGAGTCTGGGCGGGGAGAGAAAGAGACCCAGTACTTC
CAISESGRGEKETQYF
>.|TRBJ2-1|.|TRBV5-1
TGCGCCAGCCGAAGAGGGTCGGTAGTTGATGAGCAGTTCTTC
CASRRGSVVDEQFF
>.|TRBJ1-2|.|TRBV14
TGTGCCAGCAGCCAACAGACAGTCTCCGTAGCCTATGGCTACACCTTC
CASSQQTVSVAYGYTF
>.|TRBJ2-1|.|TRBV27
TGTGCCAGCAGTTTCCGGGCGGGGAACTACAATGAGCAGTTCTTC
CASSFRAGNYNEQFF
>TRBD2|TRBJ2-1|.|TRBV6-5
TGTGCCAGCAGTCACGGGCAGGAGCGGGGGTACAATGAGCAGTTCTTC
CASSHGQERGYNEQFF